These 30 T cell receptor beta chains came from one sample sequenced in a study of early T cells in non-severe SARS-CoV-2 infection (dated by TCRdb to the early 2020s). Library construction relied on 5' RACE. Sequencer: NextSeq 500. TCRdb reprocessed the public reads (quality trimming at Q25 with fastp, clone calling with MiXCR) and kept in-frame beta chains. Rows with a matching CDR3 protein are joined into one entry that keeps the most common DNA and genes. For this sample there are just under 65,000 distinct CDR3 sequences; roughly 9% appear just once. The ten most abundant clones make up around an eighth of the sample. The sample in question was whole blood, obtained at baseline. The receptor source for this set is an adult who was a healthcare worker with PCR-confirmed SARS-CoV-2 infection or an uninfected control (not recorded which).

The CDR3 region has the DNA TGTGCCAGCAGCTTAGATGGACTAAACCAAGAGACCCAGTACTTC. Translating it yields CASSLDGLNQETQYF. The J gene is TRBJ2-5, the V gene TRBV7-3, with a possible D match to TRBD2 (6 bases). The V gene lost 2 bases and the J gene lost 0 bases, with 10 bases spanning the gap. Germline CDR1 and CDR2: SGHTA and FQGTGA. The CDR3 length is 15 residues.

This clonotype was observed many times. The chain combines TRBV27 with TRBJ2-5; 7 bases fit TRBD1. The germline gives CDR1 MNHEY, CDR2 SMNVEV (reference sequence). The CDR3 covers 15 residues. The ends lost 3 bases at V and 1 base at J; junction bases unmatched: 5. CDR3 protein: CASSFFGTAQETQYF. The DNA for the CDR3 is TGTGCCAGCAGTTTTTTCGGGACAGCCCAAGAGACCCAGTACTTC.

This clonotype was counted many times. This chain joins TRBV7-9 and TRBJ2-2; TRBD2 is a possible D gene (5 bases). V was trimmed by 1 base and J by 4 bases, leaving 7 bases between them. Germline V gives CDR1 SEHNR, CDR2 FQNEAQ (reference sequence). The CDR3 is 14 residues long. The CDR3 DNA reads as TGTGCCAGCAGCTTAGACGGGGTCACCGGGGAGCTGTTTTTT. Its translation: CASSLDGVTGELFF.

This clonotype was seen a handful of times. The V and J genes are TRBV7-9 and TRBJ2-7; 7 bases match TRBD2. This CDR3 spans 15 amino acids. The V segment lost 6 bases and the J segment 2 bases; nucleotides outside the gene matches: 10. Germline CDR1 and CDR2: SEHNR and FQNEAQ (reference sequence). The CDR3 coding sequence is TGTGCCAGCAGGTCCGCGGGAGCGGGCCCCTACGAGCAGTACTTC. Translated: CASRSAGAGPYEQYF.

This clonotype was seen a few times. The chain couples TRBV20-1 to TRBJ1-3; the match to TRBD1 covers 10 bases. V lost 6 bases to trimming and J lost 0 bases; unmatched junction nucleotides: 5. Germline assignment: CDR1 DFQATT and CDR2 SNEGSKA (reference sequence). The CDR3 sequence is 15 residues long. This CDR3 is CSARQGANSGNTIYF. The CDR3 DNA sequence: TGCAGTGCGCGACAGGGGGCTAACTCTGGAAACACCATATATTTT.

A few counts support this clonotype. The chain has TRBV20-1 and TRBJ1-2; tentative D call: TRBD1 (6 bases). With 5 bases removed from V and 2 bases from J, the gap between germline ends came to 9 bases. The germline V gene encodes CDR1 DFQATT and CDR2 SNEGSKA (reference sequence). The CDR3 consists of 12 residues. The CDR3 loop is CSALQGNYGYTF. The DNA for the CDR3 is TGCAGTGCTTTACAGGGAAACTATGGCTACACCTTC.

This clonotype turned up a few times. The chain couples TRBV27 to TRBJ2-6; D gene ambiguous. Trimming shortened V by 6 bases and J by 0 bases, and 21 bases separated the two germline ends. The CDR3 extends over 19 amino acids. CDR1 MNHEY and CDR2 SMNVEV come from the germline V gene (reference sequence). As DNA, the CDR3 is TGTGCCAGCAGACGCCTACAGTGGCCACCGGCCTCTGGGGCCAACGTCCTGACTTTC. Translated: CASRRLQWPPASGANVLTF.

This clonotype was picked up a small number of times. The rearrangement joins TRBV29-1 to TRBJ1-3; D is undetermined. CDR1 and CDR2 (germline): SQVTM, ANQGSEA. The V and J ends lost 3 bases and 2 bases respectively, with 14 bases between them. The CDR3 is 15 residues long. CDR3 DNA: TGCAGCGTTGATGGTATTGGAGGCACTGGAAACACCATATATTTT. This gives the protein CSVDGIGGTGNTIYF.

This clonotype was found a few times. V and J are TRBV7-2 and TRBJ2-5; D gene uncertain. The CDR3 length is 13 residues. The germline V gene has CDR1 SGHTA and CDR2 FQGNSA. The V gene lost 0 bases and the J gene lost 7 bases, with 9 bases spanning the gap. CDR3 DNA sequence: TGTGCCAGCAGCTTAGCGCGGCCCCGGACCCAGTACTTC. Translating it yields CASSLARPRTQYF.

This clonotype was seen a handful of times. The chain employs TRBV18 and TRBJ2-3; 9 nucleotides agree with TRBD2. Germline V gene data show CDR1 as KGHSH and CDR2 as LQKENI. The CDR3 is 15 amino acids. The ends lost 0 bases at V and 3 bases at J; junction bases unmatched: 1. CDR3 sequence (DNA): TGTGCCAGCTCACCACCTAGCGGGAGTACAGATACGCAGTATTTT. This gives the protein CASSPPSGSTDTQYF. The full variable domain, with the rest looked up from reference TRBV18 and TRBJ2-3, is NAGVMQNPRHLVRRRGQEARLRCSPMKGHSHVYWYRQLPEEGLKFMVYLQKENIIDESGMPKERFSAEFPKEGPSILRIQQVVRGDSAAYFCASSPPSGSTDTQYFGPGTRLTVL.

This clonotype was seen at least ten times. The V and J genes are TRBV11-2 and TRBJ2-7; D may be TRBD1 or TRBD2 (5 bases each). Trimming took off 5 bases at V and 4 bases at J, with 18 bases between the two ends. This CDR3 comprises 15 residues. Germline V gene sequence: CDR1 SGHAT, CDR2 FQNNGV. Here the CDR3 DNA reads TGTGCCAGCAGCCGAACTAGGGACGCAGCTTACGAGCAGTACTTC. It codes for CASSRTRDAAYEQYF.

This chain joins TRBV10-3 and TRBJ1-1; 9 bases fit TRBD1. CDR1 and CDR2 from the germline V gene are ENHRY and SYGVKD. The junction had 9 bases not matched to a gene; V was cut back by 3 bases and J by 1 base. The CDR3 extends over 17 amino acids. CDR3: CAISDPPGDRENTEAFF. In DNA, the CDR3 is TGTGCCATCAGTGATCCCCCGGGGGACAGGGAGAACACTGAAGCTTTCTTT.

The V call is TRBV7-2, the J call TRBJ2-3; 12 nucleotides align to TRBD2. Germline loops: CDR1 SGHTA, CDR2 FQGNSA. The CDR3 loop spans 15 amino acids. V lost 4 bases to trimming and J lost 9 bases; unmatched junction nucleotides: 8. As DNA, the CDR3 is TGTGCCAGCAGCTCCGGGACTAGCGGGTTGGTGACGCAGTATTTT. Its protein is CASSSGTSGLVTQYF.

As regards this clonotype: Germline is not matched at one junction end, which may reflect a read error. The rearrangement uses TRBV9 and TRBJ2-1, with TRBD2 matching over 12 bases. Per germline, CDR1 SGDLS and CDR2 YYNGEE. CDR3 length: 19 residues. DNA of the CDR3: TGTGCCAGCAGCGTAGTGGGACTAGCGGGTGCCAGCTCCCACAATGAGCAGTTCTTC. Its translation: CASSVVGLAGASSHNEQFF.

This clonotype was observed at least ten times. This chain connects TRBV9 to TRBJ2-5; a possible D gene is TRBD1 (5 bases). This CDR3 has 13 residues. CDR1 and CDR2 from the germline V gene are SGDLS and YYNGEE. Trimming stripped 0 bases from V and 5 bases from J, with 8 bases between. The CDR3 coding sequence is TGTGCCAGCAGCGTAGAAGGGGCGGAGACCCAGTACTTC. This encodes CASSVEGAETQYF.

This clonotype was seen ten or more times. This chain uses TRBV12-5 with TRBJ1-5; D is undetermined. This CDR3 has 11 amino acids. V dropped 5 bases and J dropped 7 bases, with 6 bases sitting between them. The germline gives CDR1 LGHNT, CDR2 FRNRAP. CDR3 nucleotide sequence: TGTGCTAGTGGTCATGGGCAGCCCCAGCATTTT. Its protein product is CASGHGQPQHF. The full variable domain, with the rest looked up from reference TRBV12-5 and TRBJ1-5, is DARVTQTPRHKVTEMGQEVTMRCQPILGHNTVFWYRQTMMQGLELLAYFRNRAPLDDSGMPKDRFSAEMPDATLATLKIQPSEPRDSAVYFCASGHGQPQHFGDGTRLSIL.

Only a few counts were recorded for this clonotype. The rearrangement uses TRBV6-5 and TRBJ2-1; 7 bases fit TRBD2. Trimming at V came to 2 bases and at J to 1 base, leaving 5 bases not matched to a gene. Germline-derived CDR1 and CDR2 are MNHEY and SVGAGI. The CDR3 is 16 amino acids. DNA for the CDR3: TGTGCCAGCAGTTACAGTGGGGGGGTATCCTACAATGAGCAGTTCTTC. Residues: CASSYSGGVSYNEQFF.

The genes are TRBV6-1 and TRBJ2-7, with 7 nucleotides matching TRBD2. Trimming removed 8 bases from V and 3 bases from J; junction bases left unmatched: 10. There are 14 residues in the CDR3. Germline V gene lookup returns CDR1 MNHNS and CDR2 SASEGT. The CDR3 loop reads CASLLAGDFYEQYF. Written as DNA, the CDR3 is TGTGCCAGCCTCTTGGCGGGAGACTTCTACGAGCAGTACTTC.

The chain combines TRBV5-1 with TRBJ2-1, with no clear D. The CDR3 is made up of 16 amino acids. The germline V gene encodes CDR1 SGHRS and CDR2 YFSETQ. V lost 2 bases, J lost 0 bases, and 12 bases lay in between. CDR3 residues: CASSFEQPSSYNEQFF. Here the CDR3 DNA reads TGCGCCAGCAGCTTCGAACAGCCGAGCTCCTACAATGAGCAGTTCTTC.

This clonotype was seen a few times. The V call is TRBV20-1, the J call TRBJ1-2, with D tentatively TRBD1 (5 bases). V lost 0 bases and J lost 2, with 10 bases in between. This CDR3 has 14 residues. Germline values: CDR1 DFQATT, CDR2 SNEGSKA (reference sequence). CDR3 region: CSARDTGLNYGYTF. The CDR3 DNA follows: TGCAGTGCTAGAGATACAGGTCTGAACTATGGCTACACCTTC.

V is TRBV20-1 and J is TRBJ2-7; D unclear. This CDR3 region has 11 residues. Between the trimmed V and J ends, which lost 5 bases and 3 bases, there was a span of 8 bases. Germline CDR1 reads DFQATT; CDR2 reads SNEGSKA (reference sequence). The CDR3 spells CSARSDYEQYF. The DNA of the CDR3 is TGCAGTGCTCGATCGGACTACGAGCAGTACTTC.

This clonotype has only a few counts. The V call is TRBV6-6, the J call TRBJ1-5; 9 bases match TRBD1. In germline, CDR1 is MNHNY, CDR2 SVGAGI (reference sequence). The CDR3 is made up of 16 amino acids. With V trimmed by 6 bases and J by 7 bases, 13 bases remained unmatched. CDR3 DNA sequence: TGTGCCAGCAGAGTACAGGGGGCACATCTCAGGCAGCCCCAGCATTTT. Residues: CASRVQGAHLRQPQHF.

The CDR3 here is CASSSVTQRSSYEQYF. DNA for the CDR3: TGCGCCAGCAGCTCGGTGACCCAGAGGAGCTCCTACGAGCAGTACTTC. The chain carries TRBV5-1 and TRBJ2-7, with D unclear. CDR1 SGHRS and CDR2 YFSETQ come from the germline V gene. Trimming took 3 bases from V and 0 from J, leaving 16 bases between them. The CDR3 totals 16 residues.

The table lists this clonotype with many counts. The chain combines TRBV24-1 with TRBJ2-3; D gene unclear. The CDR3 is 13 residues long. With 5 bases removed from V and 3 bases from J, the gap between germline ends came to 8 bases. The germline gives CDR1 KGHDR, CDR2 SFDVKD. CDR3 bases: TGTGCCACCAGTGGCCAAGCGACAGATACGCAGTATTTT. Amino acids: CATSGQATDTQYF.

J is TRBJ1-6 and V is TRBV20-1, with D possibly TRBD1 on 6 matching bases. The CDR3 sequence is 15 residues long. Looked up from germline, CDR1 is DFQATT and CDR2 is SNEGSKA (reference sequence). The V end lost 2 bases, the J end lost 6 bases, and 14 bases lay between the germline ends. The CDR3 reads CSARRGPSGNSPLHF. The DNA of the CDR3 is TGCAGTGCTAGACGGGGGCCCAGTGGTAATTCACCCCTCCACTTT.

This clonotype was counted only a few times. The chain combines TRBV9 with TRBJ2-5; perhaps D is TRBD1 or TRBD2 (6 bases each). The CDR3 contains 15 residues. Germline CDR1 and CDR2: SGDLS and YYNGEE. The V end lost 2 bases, the J end lost 2 bases, and 13 bases lay between the germline ends. The DNA for the CDR3 is TGTGCCAGCAGCGTTACTCGGGGGCCTCAAGAGACCCAGTACTTC. Translated, it gives CASSVTRGPQETQYF.

This clonotype was seen many times. This sequence joins TRBV9 and TRBJ2-2; unclear D gene. Germline V gene lookup returns CDR1 SGDLS and CDR2 YYNGEE. Trimming removed 2 bases at V and 0 bases at J, with 2 bases between. The length of the CDR3 is 13 residues. CDR3 in DNA: TGTGCCAGCAGCGTCACGAACACCGGGGAGCTGTTTTTT. Its protein product is CASSVTNTGELFF.

This clonotype was recorded a few times. The chain joins TRBV6-2 or TRBV6-3 to TRBJ2-1; no clear D. Germline-derived CDR1 and CDR2 are MNHEY and SVGEGT. Trimming took off 5 bases at V and 5 bases at J, with 7 bases between the two ends. The CDR3 extends over 12 amino acids. The CDR3 DNA is TGTGCCAGCAGTCTACCAGACAATGAGCAGTTCTTC. This gives the protein CASSLPDNEQFF.

This clonotype was counted only a few times. V and J are TRBV9 and TRBJ2-1; D is perhaps TRBD1 or TRBD2 (5 bases each). Trimming cost V 3 bases and J 0 bases, with 13 bases left between them. The CDR3 extends over 16 amino acids. Germline assignment: CDR1 SGDLS and CDR2 YYNGEE. CDR3 sequence (DNA): TGTGCCAGCAGCGCGAGACCAGGGAGCTCCTACAATGAGCAGTTCTTC. It yields the protein CASSARPGSSYNEQFF. Full variable domain (outside the CDR3, taken from reference TRBV9 and TRBJ2-1): DSGVTQTPKHLITATGQRVTLRCSPRSGDLSVYWYQQSLDQGLQFLIQYYNGEERAKGNILERFSAQQFPDLHSELNLSSLELGDSALYFCASSARPGSSYNEQFFGPGTRLTVL.

This chain links TRBV20-1 with TRBJ2-5; 10 bases are shared with TRBD2. Germline trimming cut 6 bases from V and 5 bases from J; bases unmatched to any gene: 6. Looked up from germline, CDR1 is DFQATT and CDR2 is SNEGSKA (reference sequence). CDR3 length: 13 residues. The CDR3 DNA sequence: TGCAGTGCCCTTGGGACTAGCGATGAGACCCAGTACTTC. Translated, it gives CSALGTSDETQYF.